The 3 T cell receptor beta chains in this list originate from one sample, sequenced in a study of blood T cell repertoires in COVID-19. Profiling relied on immunoSEQ multiplex PCR, and the TCRdb table lists in-frame clones only, not all of them. The sample includes about 88,000 clones, about 85% of them seen just once. Sequencing input: peripheral blood. The receptors originated from a woman between 65 and 79 years old with acute or convalescent COVID-19.

There are a few counts of this clone. The CDR3 loop reads CASSVNSGGAKETQYF. DNA of the CDR3: TGTGCCAGCAGCGTTAATAGCGGGGGGGCCAAGGAGACCCAGTACTTC. This chain uses TRBV7-7 with TRBJ2-5; 11 nucleotides agree with TRBD2. The CDR3 length is 16 residues. CDR1 and CDR2 (germline): SSHAT, FNYEAQ (reference sequence). Unmatched junction bases numbered 10, after V lost 5 bases and J lost 5 bases.

This rearrangement joins TRBV5-4 to TRBJ2-2, with 10 bases identical to TRBD1. Germline CDR1 and CDR2: SGHNT and YYREEE (reference sequence). This CDR3 is 17 amino acids long. With V trimmed by 5 bases and J by 2 bases, 9 bases remained unmatched. The DNA for the CDR3 is TGTGCCAGCAGTCGCCCGGGACAGGGGCCTAACACCGGGGAGCTGTTTTTT. Translation gives CASSRPGQGPNTGELFF.

This chain joins TRBV3-1 (or the pseudogene TRBV3-2) and TRBJ1-5; 7 bases are a match to TRBD1. With V trimmed by 6 bases and J by 7 bases, 15 bases remained unmatched. From germline, CDR1 is LGHDT and CDR2 YNNKEL (reference sequence). The CDR3 is 16 residues long. The CDR3: CASSPWDRGLGQPQHF. DNA for the CDR3: TGTGCCAGCAGTCCGTGGGACAGAGGGCTTGGGCAGCCCCAGCATTTT.